These 7 T cell receptor beta chains share one sample of origin, sequenced in a study of early T cells in non-severe SARS-CoV-2 infection. TCRdb re-analysed the 5' RACE reads in MiXCR, keeping a single row per CDR3 protein. Among roughly 120,000 distinct CDR3 sequences listed, 15% were seen once. The source material was whole blood. These receptors were taken from an adult who was a healthcare worker with PCR-confirmed SARS-CoV-2 infection or an uninfected control (not recorded which).

This clonotype has more than one count but fewer than ten. The chain uses TRBV2 and TRBJ1-5, with unresolved D. The CDR3 extends over 14 amino acids. V dropped 4 bases and J dropped 9 bases, with 16 bases sitting between them. Germline CDR1 and CDR2: SNHLY and FYNNEI. In nucleotides, the CDR3 is TGTGCCAGCAGTGTCGAACGGAACCTGGGGCCCCAGCATTTT. This gives the protein CASSVERNLGPQHF.

This clonotype was counted between two and nine times. The chain joins TRBV19 to TRBJ2-3, with 9 bases identical to TRBD1. Trimming took 7 bases from V and 6 from J; bases not matched to a gene: 8. The CDR3 spans 14 residues. The germline V gene has CDR1 LNHDA and CDR2 SQIVND (reference sequence). CDR3 amino acids: CASKGTGPEDTQYF. CDR3 nucleotide sequence: TGTGCCAGTAAAGGGACAGGGCCGGAGGATACGCAGTATTTT.

This clonotype was picked up many times. This rearrangement joins TRBV11-2 to TRBJ1-1; the D is unclear. This CDR3 has 14 amino acids. Germline V gene sequence: CDR1 SGHAT, CDR2 FQNNGV. V lost 1 base and J 2 bases, leaving 8 bases between the germline ends. CDR3 in DNA: TGTGCCAGCAGCTTAGGTTTCACAAACACTGAAGCTTTCTTT. Its translation is CASSLGFTNTEAFF.

The chain links TRBV4-1 to TRBJ1-2; D might be TRBD1 (5 bases). This CDR3 is 13 amino acids long. V dropped 0 bases and J dropped 4 bases, with 6 bases sitting between them. CDR1 is MGHRA and CDR2 is YSYEKL in the germline V gene. CDR3 DNA sequence: TGCGCCAGCAGCCAAGACAGGGTCTATGGCTACACCTTC. Amino acids: CASSQDRVYGYTF.

This clonotype was detected a few times. The chain couples TRBV20-1 to TRBJ1-1, with a possible D match to TRBD1 (6 bases). The length of the CDR3 is 12 residues. Trimming stripped 6 bases from V and 1 base from J, with 9 bases between. Germline V gene lookup returns CDR1 DFQATT and CDR2 SNEGSKA (reference sequence). CDR3: CSAPRGNTEAFF. CDR3 bases: TGCAGTGCACCCAGGGGGAACACTGAAGCTTTCTTT.

This chain links TRBV20-1 with TRBJ2-5; 7 bases map to TRBD1. Germline V gene sequence: CDR1 DFQATT, CDR2 SNEGSKA (reference sequence). Trimming cost V 1 base and J 0 bases; bases outside gene matches: 14. The CDR3 is made up of 18 amino acids. The CDR3: CSARAQITLTGDQETQYF. CDR3 coding DNA: TGCAGTGCTAGAGCTCAAATCACCCTTACAGGGGACCAAGAGACCCAGTACTTC.

In its sample, this clonotype was seen many times. V usage is TRBV4-1 and J usage is TRBJ1-1; 7 positions match TRBD1. Germline V lookup: CDR1 MGHRA, CDR2 YSYEKL. The V and J ends lost 8 bases and 1 base, in that order; junction bases with no gene match: 10. This CDR3 contains 15 residues. CDR3 in DNA: TGCGCCAGCTCCCCTTCGGACAGGACGAACACTGAAGCTTTCTTT. Amino acids: CASSPSDRTNTEAFF.